One sample yielded the 27 T cell receptor beta chains listed below, sequenced in a study of blood T cell repertoires in COVID-19. Using immunoSEQ multiplex PCR, the repertoire was profiled, and TCRdb retains in-frame clones only, with some absent. This table holds about 100,000 clones, more than 85% found once. The specimen sequenced was peripheral blood. All receptors derive from a human donor in a cohort sampled during active COVID-19.

The CDR3 here is CASSKTGTGGGNQPQHF. CDR3 coding DNA: TGTGCCAGTAGTAAAACGGGGACAGGGGGCGGCAATCAGCCCCAGCATTTT. The chain links TRBV19 to TRBJ1-5, with 12 positions matching TRBD1. This CDR3 has 17 amino acids. Germline-derived CDR1 and CDR2 are LNHDA and SQIVND (reference sequence). With 4 bases clipped from V and 2 bases from J, the junction kept 6 bases outside the gene matches. The full variable domain, rest sourced from reference TRBV19 and TRBJ1-5, is DGGITQSPKYLFRKEGQNVTLSCEQNLNHDAMYWYRQDPGQGLRLIYYSQIVNDFQKGDIAEGYSVSREKKESFPLTVTSAQKNPTAFYLCASSKTGTGGGNQPQHFGDGTRLSIL.

The V gene is TRBV4-2, the J gene TRBJ2-7; 12 bases are a match to TRBD1. V was pared by 4 bases and J by 0 bases, with 1 base of the junction left unmatched. The CDR3 totals 15 residues. CDR1 and CDR2 from the germline V gene are LGHNA and YNFKEQ. Written as DNA, the CDR3 is TGTGCCAGCAGCCTGGGACAGGGGGCCTCCTACGAGCAGTACTTC. It encodes CASSLGQGASYEQYF.

This sequence joins TRBV7-9 and TRBJ2-1; D is unclear. Germline V gene sequence: CDR1 SEHNR, CDR2 FQNEAQ (reference sequence). Trimming cost V 1 base and J 6 bases, with 4 bases left between them. The CDR3 runs 12 residues. The CDR3 bases are TGTGCCAGCAGCTTAGGAGTCAATGAGCAGTTCTTC. The encoded protein is CASSLGVNEQFF.

This chain uses TRBV7-6 with TRBJ2-1; D is uncertain. In germline, CDR1 is SGHVS, CDR2 FNYEAQ. Trimming stripped 3 bases from V and 4 bases from J, with 13 bases between. The CDR3 loop spans 15 amino acids. DNA of the CDR3: TGTGCCAGCAGCTTCCCTAACGGAGCGTACAATGAGCAGTTCTTC. This translates into CASSFPNGAYNEQFF.

The rearrangement joins TRBV5-6 to TRBJ1-5, with D uncertain. Germline loops: CDR1 SGHDT, CDR2 YYEEEE. Trimming removed 0 bases at V and 4 bases at J, with 8 bases between. The CDR3 loop spans 14 amino acids. CDR3 in DNA: TGTGCCAGCAGCTTGGGGGCAGGTAATCAGCCCCAGCATTTT. This codes for CASSLGAGNQPQHF.

The chain uses TRBV18 and TRBJ2-7, with TRBD1 identical over 9 bases. CDR1 and CDR2 (germline): KGHSH, LQKENI. J gave up 3 bases and V 5 bases, and 2 bases lay outside the gene matches. The CDR3 contains 13 residues. The DNA of the CDR3 is TGTGCCAGCTCAATGGGACAGGGCTACGAGCAGTACTTC. Its translation: CASSMGQGYEQYF.

This rearrangement joins TRBV6-6 to TRBJ1-3; TRBD1 might be the D (5 bases). Deletions cut 6 bases from V and 0 bases from J, with 15 bases between. The germline V gene has CDR1 MNHNY and CDR2 SVGAGI (reference sequence). The CDR3 runs 16 residues. The CDR3 protein is CASSPVDRPSGNTIYF. The CDR3, as DNA: TGTGCCAGCAGCCCAGTCGACAGACCCTCTGGAAACACCATATATTTT.

This clone was detected once. This chain connects TRBV5-6 to TRBJ2-3; 11 bases line up with TRBD2. Germline CDR1 SGHDT, CDR2 YYEEEE. This CDR3 spans 15 amino acids. After removal of 2 bases from V and 1 base from J, the junction contained 0 bases not matched to a gene. CDR3 sequence: CASSLLAGGTDTQYF. In nucleotides, the CDR3 is TGTGCCAGCAGCTTACTAGCGGGGGGCACAGATACGCAGTATTTT.

The rearrangement joins TRBV28 to TRBJ2-7; 10 positions match TRBD1. The CDR3 is 15 residues long. Germline-derived CDR1 and CDR2 are MDHEN and SYDVKM. Unmatched junction bases numbered 5, after V lost 2 bases and J lost 4 bases. The CDR3 region has the DNA TGTGCCAGCAGTTTACTTGGGACAGGGGAATACGAGCAGTACTTC. This gives the protein CASSLLGTGEYEQYF.

The genes are TRBV27 and TRBJ1-5; D unclear. V was trimmed by 0 bases and J by 5 bases, leaving 5 bases between them. This CDR3 spans 13 amino acids. CDR1 MNHEY and CDR2 SMNVEV come from the germline V gene (reference sequence). CDR3 bases: TGTGCCAGCAGTTTATCTCGGGATCAGCCCCAGCATTTT. Translating it yields CASSLSRDQPQHF.

V gene TRBV6-5 combines with J gene TRBJ2-5; TRBD2 matches 7 bases. The trim removed 6 bases at V and 4 bases at J, leaving 8 bases unmatched. Germline values: CDR1 MNHEY, CDR2 SVGAGI. The CDR3 has 14 amino acids. CDR3: CASRRLASGETQYF. CDR3 sequence (DNA): TGTGCCAGCAGGAGACTAGCATCCGGAGAGACCCAGTACTTC.

This chain uses TRBV6-5 with TRBJ2-3; 7 bases fit TRBD2. The germline CDR1 and CDR2 sequences are MNHEY and SVGAGI. CDR3 length equals 13 residues. Trimming at V came to 4 bases and at J to 3 bases, leaving 1 base not matched to a gene. Written as DNA, the CDR3 is TGTGCCAGCAGTTGGCGGGAGACAGATACGCAGTATTTT. Translation gives CASSWRETDTQYF.

This clone was seen a single time. V is TRBV27 and J is TRBJ1-6; D may be TRBD1 (6 bases). V lost 6 bases to trimming and J lost 10 bases, with 19 bases between them. Germline assignment: CDR1 MNHEY and CDR2 SMNVEV (reference sequence). The length of the CDR3 is 15 residues. The DNA of the CDR3 is TGTGCCAGCAGACCTTCATCTACAGGGAACTCACCCCTCCACTTT. Its translation is CASRPSSTGNSPLHF.

The chain couples TRBV24-1 to TRBJ2-3; 8 nucleotides agree with TRBD1. CDR1 and CDR2 from the germline V gene are KGHDR and SFDVKD. The ends lost 3 bases at V and 2 bases at J; junction bases unmatched: 9. CDR3 length: 17 amino acids. The CDR3 nucleotides read TGTGCCACCAGTGATCGTACGACAGGGGTTATCACAGATACGCAGTATTTT. It encodes CATSDRTTGVITDTQYF.

The V and J genes are TRBV4-1 and TRBJ1-6; 9 bases are shared with TRBD1. J gave up 8 bases and V 1 base, and 0 bases lay outside the gene matches. The CDR3 has 14 residues. Germline CDR1 and CDR2: MGHRA and YSYEKL. The DNA of the CDR3 is TGCGCCAGCAGCCAAGGGACAGGGGATTCACCCCTCCACTTT. It encodes CASSQGTGDSPLHF.

V and J are TRBV15 and TRBJ2-7; 8 bases line up with TRBD2. The CDR3 loop spans 15 amino acids. Germline V gene lookup returns CDR1 LNHNV and CDR2 YYDKDF (reference sequence). V shed 1 base, J shed 0 bases, and the junction held 2 bases outside the gene matches. The CDR3 nucleotides read TGTGCCACCAGCAGAGGAGCGGGAGCCTCCTACGAGCAGTACTTC. Its protein product is CATSRGAGASYEQYF.

This chain links TRBV7-6 with TRBJ1-1, with 7 bases identical to TRBD1. J lost 3 bases, V lost 2 bases, and 6 bases had no gene match. The CDR3 runs 15 residues. Germline CDR1 and CDR2: SGHVS and FNYEAQ. The DNA of the CDR3 is TGTGCCAGCAGCTTATTAGGGGGCAAGGACACTGAAGCTTTCTTT. Its translation is CASSLLGGKDTEAFF.

CDR3 protein: CSVADGQYEQYF. CDR3 nucleotide sequence: TGCAGCGTTGCCGACGGACAATACGAGCAGTACTTC. The chain has TRBV29-1 and TRBJ2-7; a possible D gene is TRBD1 (5 bases). The CDR3 contains 12 residues. V was trimmed by 4 bases and J by 4 bases, leaving 11 bases between them. Germline V gene sequence: CDR1 SQVTM, CDR2 ANQGSEA.

V gene TRBV30 combines with J gene TRBJ2-1; a weak D match, TRBD2 (6 bases). This CDR3 has 14 amino acids. Germline CDR1 is GTSNPN and CDR2 is SVGIG (reference sequence). The V end lost 3 bases, the J end lost 4 bases, and 13 bases lay between the germline ends. The CDR3 spells CAWREVAGYNEQFF. The CDR3, as DNA: TGTGCCTGGAGGGAAGTGGCGGGATACAATGAGCAGTTCTTC. Using reference TRBV30 and TRBJ2-1 for the parts outside the CDR3, the full variable domain is SQTIHQWPATLVQPVGSPLSLECTVEGTSNPNLYWYRQAAGRGLQLLFYSVGIGQISSEVPQNLSASRPQDRQFILSSKKLLLSDSGFYLCAWREVAGYNEQFFGPGTRLTVL.

CDR3 nucleotide sequence: TGTGCCAGCAGCGTACACAGGGGAAGGATTACTGAAGCTTTCTTT. Translation gives CASSVHRGRITEAFF. This chain joins TRBV11-2 and TRBJ1-1; 7 bases are shared with TRBD1. The CDR3 totals 15 residues. Germline values: CDR1 SGHAT, CDR2 FQNNGV. V lost 5 bases and J lost 5; bases outside the gene matches: 11.

This clone was seen once. This chain uses TRBV7-2 with TRBJ2-7, with 9 bases fitting TRBD2. The CDR3 covers 15 residues. Trimming removed 7 bases from V and 0 bases from J; junction bases left unmatched: 7. Per the germline V gene, CDR1 is SGHTA and CDR2 is FQGNSA. The DNA for the CDR3 is TGTGCCAGCACCCAATATAGCGGGGGCTCCTACGAGCAGTACTTC. Amino acid sequence: CASTQYSGGSYEQYF.

This chain connects TRBV19 to TRBJ2-1, with 7 bases matching TRBD2. The junction had 13 bases not matched to a gene; V was cut back by 3 bases and J by 8 bases. In germline, CDR1 is LNHDA, CDR2 SQIVND (reference sequence). This CDR3 has 16 amino acids. The CDR3 nucleotides are TGTGCCAGTAGTATGTCGAGGCGGGAGAAGGGCGATGAGCAGTTCTTC. Residues: CASSMSRREKGDEQFF.

The chain combines TRBV5-1 with TRBJ1-1; D is perhaps TRBD1 (5 bases). Germline CDR1 SGHRS, CDR2 YFSETQ. The CDR3 length is 14 residues. The ends were cut back, 0 bases at V and 7 bases at J, with 13 bases in the middle. CDR3 loop: CASSLVISGDEAFF. In DNA form, the CDR3 reads TGCGCCAGCAGCTTGGTAATATCGGGGGATGAAGCTTTCTTT. Together with reference TRBV5-1 and TRBJ1-1, the CDR3 gives the full variable domain: KAGVTQTPRYLIKTRGQQVTLSCSPISGHRSVSWYQQTPGQGLQFLFEYFSETQRNKGNFPGRFSGRQFSNSRSEMNVSTLELGDSALYLCASSLVISGDEAFFGQGTRLTVV.

This chain connects TRBV9 to TRBJ2-7; TRBD2 matches at 7 bases. Germline V gives CDR1 SGDLS, CDR2 YYNGEE. The CDR3 consists of 14 residues. J lost 5 bases, V lost 2 bases, and 7 bases had no gene match. In DNA form, the CDR3 reads TGTGCCAGCAGCGTGAGCGGGATTGACCACGAGCAGTACTTC. It translates to CASSVSGIDHEQYF.

This chain joins TRBV4-1 and TRBJ2-3, with D perhaps matching TRBD2 (5 bases). The CDR3 is 15 amino acids. CDR1 is MGHRA and CDR2 is YSYEKL in the germline V gene. Trimming took off 3 bases at V and 8 bases at J, with 18 bases between the two ends. The CDR3 sequence is CASSHGVSATTTQYF. The DNA of the CDR3 is TGCGCCAGCAGCCATGGGGTTAGCGCGACGACTACGCAGTATTTT.

The rearrangement links TRBV15 to TRBJ2-2; 9 nucleotides agree with TRBD2. The CDR3 has 17 residues. After removal of 3 bases from V and 4 bases from J, the junction contained 9 bases not matched to a gene. Germline values: CDR1 LNHNV, CDR2 YYDKDF (reference sequence). CDR3 in amino acids: CATSRGSGSISTGELFF. The CDR3 DNA is TGTGCCACCAGCAGGGGTAGCGGGAGTATCTCCACCGGGGAGCTGTTTTTT.

The CDR3 DNA reads as TGTGCCAGCAGCAAATTTAGACTAGCGGGAGACAATGAGCAGTTCTTC. Translated: CASSKFRLAGDNEQFF. The chain couples TRBV21-1 to TRBJ2-1; the table's D call, TRBD2, has no DNA check behind it. TRBV21-1 corresponds to a pseudogene. The CDR3 is 16 residues long.